This T cell receptor beta chain is from a study of neurological immune-mediated disorders. Study as a whole: The multiple sclerosis group of approximately 35 included approximately 30 relapsing-remitting and 3 secondary progressive patients. Study-wide results and caveats: HTLV-1-associated myelopathy had the most TCR clonal expansion, while multiple sclerosis had the least, a level that fell below healthy controls. CDR3 amino acid sequences found in expanded clones were never shared across subjects, suggesting private repertoires in all groups.

MiXCR, run by TCRdb on the 5' RACE reads, gives a single entry per CDR3 protein. The repertoire consists of approximately 100,000 distinct CDR3 sequences, with around 3.6% occurring once and the leading ten covering under 3.5%. Unmatched junction bases numbered 12, after V lost 7 bases and J lost 6 bases. The CDR3 loop spans 14 amino acids. CDR1 is SGHRS and CDR2 is YFSETQ in the germline V gene. Ten or more counts support this clonotype. Antigen specificity is unknown. The rearrangement uses TRBV5-1 and TRBJ2-5; 7 bases map to TRBD1. This sequence originates from a woman between 45 and 60 years old with multiple sclerosis. The specimen sequenced was PBMCs. The CDR3 loop reads CASRAKGAIQTQYF. CDR3 nucleotide sequence: TGCGCCAGCCGGGCCAAGGGGGCTATTCAGACCCAGTACTTC.